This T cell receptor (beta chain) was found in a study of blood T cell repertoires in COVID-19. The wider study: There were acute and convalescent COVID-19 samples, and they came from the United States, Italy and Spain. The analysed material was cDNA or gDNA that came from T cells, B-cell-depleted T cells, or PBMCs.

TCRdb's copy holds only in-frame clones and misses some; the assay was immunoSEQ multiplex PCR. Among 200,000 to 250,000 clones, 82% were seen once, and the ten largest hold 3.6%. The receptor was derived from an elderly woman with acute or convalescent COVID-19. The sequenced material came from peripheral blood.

The CDR3 is CASSLVGQNTGELFF. CDR3 nucleotide sequence: TGCGCCAGCAGCTTGGTAGGACAGAACACCGGGGAGCTGTTTTTT. This chain joins TRBV5-1 and TRBJ2-2, with a possible D match to TRBD1 (5 bases). The V end lost 0 bases, the J end lost 1 base, and 7 bases lay between the germline ends. The CDR3 is 15 amino acids. Germline V gene lookup returns CDR1 SGHRS and CDR2 YFSETQ. The full variable domain, rest sourced from reference TRBV5-1 and TRBJ2-2, is KAGVTQTPRYLIKTRGQQVTLSCSPISGHRSVSWYQQTPGQGLQFLFEYFSETQRNKGNFPGRFSGRQFSNSRSEMNVSTLELGDSALYLCASSLVGQNTGELFFGEGSRLTVL.